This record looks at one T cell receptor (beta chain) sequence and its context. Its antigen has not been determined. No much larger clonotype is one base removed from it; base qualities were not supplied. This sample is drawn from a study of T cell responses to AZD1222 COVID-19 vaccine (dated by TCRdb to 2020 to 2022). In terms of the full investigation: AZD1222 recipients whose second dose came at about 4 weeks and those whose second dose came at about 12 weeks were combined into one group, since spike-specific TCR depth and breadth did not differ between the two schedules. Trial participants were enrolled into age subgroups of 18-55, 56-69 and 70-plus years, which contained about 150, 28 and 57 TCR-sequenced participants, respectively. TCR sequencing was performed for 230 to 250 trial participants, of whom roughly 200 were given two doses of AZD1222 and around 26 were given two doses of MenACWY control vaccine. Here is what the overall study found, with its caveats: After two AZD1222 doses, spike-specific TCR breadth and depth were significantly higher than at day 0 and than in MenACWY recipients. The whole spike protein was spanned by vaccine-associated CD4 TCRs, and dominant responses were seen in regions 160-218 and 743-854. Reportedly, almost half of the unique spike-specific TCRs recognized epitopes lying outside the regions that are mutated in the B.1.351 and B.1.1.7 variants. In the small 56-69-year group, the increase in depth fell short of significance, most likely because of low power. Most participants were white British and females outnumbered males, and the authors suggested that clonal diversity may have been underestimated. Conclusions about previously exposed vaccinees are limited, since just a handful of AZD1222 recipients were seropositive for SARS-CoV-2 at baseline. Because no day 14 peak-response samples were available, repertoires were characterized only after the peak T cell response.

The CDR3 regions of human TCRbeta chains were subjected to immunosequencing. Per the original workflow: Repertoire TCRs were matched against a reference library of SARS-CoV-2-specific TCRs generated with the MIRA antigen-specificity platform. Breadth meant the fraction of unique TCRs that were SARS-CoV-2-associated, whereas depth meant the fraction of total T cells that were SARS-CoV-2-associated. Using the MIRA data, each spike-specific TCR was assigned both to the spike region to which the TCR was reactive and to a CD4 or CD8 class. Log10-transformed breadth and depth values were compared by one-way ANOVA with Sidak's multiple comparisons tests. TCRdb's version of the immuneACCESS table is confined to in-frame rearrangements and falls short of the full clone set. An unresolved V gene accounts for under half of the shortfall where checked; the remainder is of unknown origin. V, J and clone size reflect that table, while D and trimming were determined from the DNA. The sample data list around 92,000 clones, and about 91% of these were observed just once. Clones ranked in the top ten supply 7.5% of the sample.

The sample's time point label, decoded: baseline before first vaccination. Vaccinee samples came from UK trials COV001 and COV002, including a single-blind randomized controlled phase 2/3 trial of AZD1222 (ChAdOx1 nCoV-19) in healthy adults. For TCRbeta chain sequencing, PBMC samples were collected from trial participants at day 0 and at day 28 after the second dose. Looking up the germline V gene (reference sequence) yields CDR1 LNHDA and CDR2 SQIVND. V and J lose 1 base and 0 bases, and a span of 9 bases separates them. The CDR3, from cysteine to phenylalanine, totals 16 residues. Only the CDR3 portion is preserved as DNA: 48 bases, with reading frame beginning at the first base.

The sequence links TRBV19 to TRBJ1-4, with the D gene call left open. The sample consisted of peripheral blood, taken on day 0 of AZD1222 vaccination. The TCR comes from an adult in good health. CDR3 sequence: CASSIGWTATNEKLFF. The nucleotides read TGTGCCAGTAGTATAGGGTGGACTGCAACTAATGAAAAACTGTTTTTT.